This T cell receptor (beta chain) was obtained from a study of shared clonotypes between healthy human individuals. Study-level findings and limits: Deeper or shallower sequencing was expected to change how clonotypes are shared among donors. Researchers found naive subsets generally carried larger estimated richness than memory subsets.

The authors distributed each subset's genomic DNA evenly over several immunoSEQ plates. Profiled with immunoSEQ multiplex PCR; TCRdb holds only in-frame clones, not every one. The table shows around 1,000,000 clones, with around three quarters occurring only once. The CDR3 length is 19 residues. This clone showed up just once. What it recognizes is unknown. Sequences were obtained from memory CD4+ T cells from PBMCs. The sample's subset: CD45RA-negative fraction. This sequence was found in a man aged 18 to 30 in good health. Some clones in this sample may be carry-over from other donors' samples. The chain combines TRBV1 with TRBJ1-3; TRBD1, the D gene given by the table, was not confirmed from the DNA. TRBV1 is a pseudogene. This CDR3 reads CTSSQEDVTGGSLGNTIYF. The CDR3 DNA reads TGCACCAGCAGCCAAGAGGATGTCACAGGGGGCAGTTTGGGAAACACCATATATTTT.